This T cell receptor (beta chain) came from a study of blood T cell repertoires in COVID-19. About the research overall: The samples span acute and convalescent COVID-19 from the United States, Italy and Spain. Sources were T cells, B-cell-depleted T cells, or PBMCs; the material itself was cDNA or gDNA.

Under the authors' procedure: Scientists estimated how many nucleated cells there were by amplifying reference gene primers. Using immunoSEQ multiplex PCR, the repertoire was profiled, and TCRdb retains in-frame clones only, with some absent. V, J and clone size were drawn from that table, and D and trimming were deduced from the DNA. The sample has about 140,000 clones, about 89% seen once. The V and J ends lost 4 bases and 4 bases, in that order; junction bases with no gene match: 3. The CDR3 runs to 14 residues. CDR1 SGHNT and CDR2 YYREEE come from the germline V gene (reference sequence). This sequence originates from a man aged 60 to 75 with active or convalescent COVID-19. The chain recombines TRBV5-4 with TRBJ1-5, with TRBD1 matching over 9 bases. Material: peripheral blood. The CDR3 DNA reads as TGTGCCAGCAGCCAAGGGACAGGGAATCAGCCCCAGCATTTT. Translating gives CASSQGTGNQPQHF.